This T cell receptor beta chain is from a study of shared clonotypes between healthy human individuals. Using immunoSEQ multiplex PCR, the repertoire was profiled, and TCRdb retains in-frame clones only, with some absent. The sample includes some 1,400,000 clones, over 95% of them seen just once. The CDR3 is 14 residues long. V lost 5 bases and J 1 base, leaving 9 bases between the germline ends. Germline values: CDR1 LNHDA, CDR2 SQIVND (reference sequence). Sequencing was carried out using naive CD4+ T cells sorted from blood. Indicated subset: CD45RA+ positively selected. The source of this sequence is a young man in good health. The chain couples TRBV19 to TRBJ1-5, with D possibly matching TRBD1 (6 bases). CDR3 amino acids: CASSPRGSNQPQHF. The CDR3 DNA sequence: TGTGCCAGTAGTCCTAGGGGGAGCAATCAGCCCCAGCATTTT.